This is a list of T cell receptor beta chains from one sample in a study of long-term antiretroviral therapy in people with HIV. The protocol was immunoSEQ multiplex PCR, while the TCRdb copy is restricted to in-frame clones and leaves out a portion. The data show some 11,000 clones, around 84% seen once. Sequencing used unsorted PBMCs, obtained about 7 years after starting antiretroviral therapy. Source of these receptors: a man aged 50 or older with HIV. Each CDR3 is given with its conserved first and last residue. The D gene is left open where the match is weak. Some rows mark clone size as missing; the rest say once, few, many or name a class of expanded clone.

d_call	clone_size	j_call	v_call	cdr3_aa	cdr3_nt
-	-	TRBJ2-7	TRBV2	CASSGEQGVSYEQYF	TGTGCCAGCAGCGGAGAACAGGGTGTCTCCTACGAGCAGTACTTC
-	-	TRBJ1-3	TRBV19	CASSIAATSSGNTIYF	TGTGCCAGTAGTATCGCGGCTACCTCCTCTGGAAACACCATATATTTT
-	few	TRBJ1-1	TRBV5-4	CASSLDSNTEAFF	TGTGCCAGCAGCTTGGACAGTAACACTGAAGCTTTCTTT
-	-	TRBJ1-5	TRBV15	CATSREDTYQPQHF	TGTGCCACCAGCAGAGAGGACACTTATCAGCCCCAGCATTTT
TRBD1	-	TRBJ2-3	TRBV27	CASSLGQGGPLTQYF	TGTGCCAGCAGTCTCGGACAGGGGGGCCCTTTGACGCAGTATTTT
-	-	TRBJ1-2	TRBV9	CASSSSWGYTF	TGTGCCAGCAGCTCCAGTTGGGGCTACACCTTC
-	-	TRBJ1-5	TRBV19	CASSIGARGPQHF	TGTGCCAGTAGTATTGGGGCGAGGGGGCCCCAGCATTTT
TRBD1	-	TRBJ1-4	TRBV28	CASSSGTGSLKREKLFF	TGTGCCAGCAGTTCCGGGACAGGGAGTCTGAAAAGGGAAAAACTGTTTTTT
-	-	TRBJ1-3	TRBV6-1	CASSDGGSGNTIYF	TGTGCCAGCAGTGACGGGGGGTCTGGAAACACCATATATTTT
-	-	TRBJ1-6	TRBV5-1	CATSEGLRGSPLHF	TGCGCCACCTCCGAAGGACTCCGTGGGTCACCCCTCCACTTT
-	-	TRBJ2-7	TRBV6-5	CASSYGYGTVYEQYF	TGTGCCAGCAGTTACGGGTATGGCACGGTTTACGAGCAGTACTTC
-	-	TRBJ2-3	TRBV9	CASSVEAGARNTQYF	TGTGCCAGCAGCGTAGAAGCGGGTGCTCGAAATACGCAGTATTTT
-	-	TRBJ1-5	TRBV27	CASSLSWDQPQHF	TGTGCCAGCAGTTTATCATGGGATCAGCCCCAGCATTTT
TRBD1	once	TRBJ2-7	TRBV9	CASSVEETGVYEQYF	TGTGCCAGCAGCGTAGAGGAGACAGGGGTCTACGAGCAGTACTTC
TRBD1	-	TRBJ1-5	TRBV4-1	CASSLSGTENQPQHF	TGCGCCAGCAGTCTATCCGGGACAGAAAATCAGCCCCAGCATTTT
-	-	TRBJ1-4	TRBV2	CASADGFGQNEKLFF	TGTGCCAGCGCAGACGGGTTCGGGCAAAATGAAAAACTGTTTTTT
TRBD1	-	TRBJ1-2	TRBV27	CASSLSTGRNYGYTF	TGTGCCAGCAGTTTATCGACAGGGCGGAACTATGGCTACACCTTC
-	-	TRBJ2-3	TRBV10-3	CAIRAAVTDTQYF	TGTGCCATCAGAGCGGCCGTGACAGATACGCAGTATTTT
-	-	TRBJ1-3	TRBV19	CASSMVGANSGNTIYF	TGTGCCAGTAGTATGGTGGGAGCAAACTCTGGAAACACCATATATTTT
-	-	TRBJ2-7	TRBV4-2	CASSPRVEGIEQYF	TGTGCCAGCAGCCCCAGGGTTGAGGGAATCGAGCAGTACTTC
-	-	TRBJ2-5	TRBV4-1	CASSRWFPLETQYF	TGCGCCAGCAGCCGTTGGTTCCCTTTAGAGACCCAGTACTTC
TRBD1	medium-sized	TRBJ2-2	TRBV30	CAWTRQGAGELFF	TGTGCCTGGACGCGACAGGGGGCCGGGGAGCTGTTTTTT
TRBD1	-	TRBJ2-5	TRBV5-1	CASSLPTGAPLETQYF	TGCGCCAGCAGCTTGCCCACAGGGGCCCCCCTAGAGACCCAGTACTTC
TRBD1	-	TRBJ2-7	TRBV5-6	CASSQRQGISYEQYF	TGTGCCAGCAGTCAGAGACAGGGAATCTCCTACGAGCAGTACTTC
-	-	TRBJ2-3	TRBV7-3	CASSSVGPDTQYF	TGTGCCAGCAGCTCGGTGGGGCCGGATACGCAGTATTTT
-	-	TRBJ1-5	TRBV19	CATSDGGFRPQHF	TGTGCCACCTCGGACGGAGGGTTTCGGCCCCAGCATTTT
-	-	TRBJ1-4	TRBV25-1	CASSDRATNEKLFF	TGTGCCAGCAGTGACAGGGCGACTAATGAAAAACTGTTTTTT
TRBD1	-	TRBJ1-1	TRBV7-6	CASSFRQGGDTEAFF	TGTGCCAGCAGCTTCCGACAGGGGGGGGACACTGAAGCTTTCTTT
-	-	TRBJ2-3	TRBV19	CASSRTAARDTQYF	TGTGCCAGTAGTAGGACGGCTGCACGAGATACGCAGTATTTT
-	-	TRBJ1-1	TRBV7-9	CASSTSRDVSMNTEAFF	TGTGCCAGCAGCACTAGCCGGGACGTATCCATGAACACTGAAGCTTTCTTT
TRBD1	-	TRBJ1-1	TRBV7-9	CASSSPGQGNTEAFF	TGTGCCAGCAGCTCACCGGGACAGGGGAACACTGAAGCTTTCTTT
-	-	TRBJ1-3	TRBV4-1	CASSQDLTGSGNTIYF	TGCGCCAGCAGCCAAGATCTAACAGGGTCTGGAAACACCATATATTTT
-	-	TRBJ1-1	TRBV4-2	CASRRENTEAFF	TGTGCCAGCAGACGAGAGAACACTGAAGCTTTCTTT
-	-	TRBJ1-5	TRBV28	CASSFVVGLNQPQHF	TGTGCCAGCAGTTTTGTGGTGGGGCTGAATCAGCCCCAGCATTTT
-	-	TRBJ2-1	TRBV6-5	CASSYGSSSYNEQFF	TGTGCCAGCAGTTACGGGTCCAGCTCCTACAATGAGCAGTTCTTC
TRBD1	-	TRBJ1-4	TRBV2	CASSFRDRASEKLFF	TGTGCCAGCAGTTTTCGGGACAGGGCGAGTGAAAAACTGTTTTTT
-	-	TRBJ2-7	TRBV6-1	CASSEFPENTYEQYF	TGTGCCAGCAGTGAATTCCCAGAGAACACCTACGAGCAGTACTTC
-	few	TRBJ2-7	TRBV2	CASSDPYEQYF	TGTGCCAGCAGTGATCCCTACGAGCAGTACTTC
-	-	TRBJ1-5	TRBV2	CASSRDSAFYSNQPQHF	TGTGCCAGCAGTCGTGACAGCGCGTTTTATAGCAATCAGCCCCAGCATTTT
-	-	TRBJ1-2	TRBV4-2	CASSQDLGQGQVPAYGYTF	TGTGCCAGCAGCCAAGATCTCGGGCAGGGTCAGGTCCCTGCCTATGGCTACACCTTC